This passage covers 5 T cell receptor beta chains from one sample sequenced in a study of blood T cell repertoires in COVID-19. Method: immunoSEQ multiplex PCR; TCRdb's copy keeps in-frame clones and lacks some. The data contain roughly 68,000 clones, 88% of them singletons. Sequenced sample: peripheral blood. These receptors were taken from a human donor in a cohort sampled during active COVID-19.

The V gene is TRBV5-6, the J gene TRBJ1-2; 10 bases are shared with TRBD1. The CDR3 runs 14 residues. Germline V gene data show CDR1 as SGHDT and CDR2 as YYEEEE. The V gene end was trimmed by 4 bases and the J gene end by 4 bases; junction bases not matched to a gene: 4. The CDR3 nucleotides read TGTGCCAGCAGCCGACAGGGGGCAGGCTATGGCTACACCTTC. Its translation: CASSRQGAGYGYTF.

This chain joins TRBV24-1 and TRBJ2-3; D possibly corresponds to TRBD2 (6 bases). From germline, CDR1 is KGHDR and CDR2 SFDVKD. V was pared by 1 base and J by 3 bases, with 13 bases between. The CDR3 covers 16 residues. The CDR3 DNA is TGTGCCACCAGTGATTTCACTGGCGGGGTGACAGATACGCAGTATTTT. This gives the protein CATSDFTGGVTDTQYF.

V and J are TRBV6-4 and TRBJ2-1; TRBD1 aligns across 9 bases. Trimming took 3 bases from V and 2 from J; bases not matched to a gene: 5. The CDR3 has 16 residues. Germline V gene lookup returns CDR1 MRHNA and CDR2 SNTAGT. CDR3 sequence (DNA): TGTGCCAGCAGTGAAGAGACAGGGGGGGCCTACAATGAGCAGTTCTTC. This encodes CASSEETGGAYNEQFF.

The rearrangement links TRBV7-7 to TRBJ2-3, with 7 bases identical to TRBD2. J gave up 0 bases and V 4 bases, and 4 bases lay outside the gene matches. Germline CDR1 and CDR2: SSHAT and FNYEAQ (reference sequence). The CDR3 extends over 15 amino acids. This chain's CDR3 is CASSSLGLSTDTQYF. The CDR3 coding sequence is TGTGCCAGCAGCTCTCTGGGACTAAGCACAGATACGCAGTATTTT.

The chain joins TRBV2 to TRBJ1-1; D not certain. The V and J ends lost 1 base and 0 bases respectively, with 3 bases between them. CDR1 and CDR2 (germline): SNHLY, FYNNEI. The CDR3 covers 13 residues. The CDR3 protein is CASSEDMNTEAFF. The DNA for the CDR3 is TGTGCCAGCAGTGAAGATATGAACACTGAAGCTTTCTTT. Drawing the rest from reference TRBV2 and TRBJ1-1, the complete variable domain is EPEVTQTPSHQVTQMGQEVILRCVPISNHLYFYWYRQILGQKVEFLVSFYNNEISEKSEIFDDQFSVERPDGSNFTLKIRSTKLEDSAMYFCASSEDMNTEAFFGQGTRLTVV.